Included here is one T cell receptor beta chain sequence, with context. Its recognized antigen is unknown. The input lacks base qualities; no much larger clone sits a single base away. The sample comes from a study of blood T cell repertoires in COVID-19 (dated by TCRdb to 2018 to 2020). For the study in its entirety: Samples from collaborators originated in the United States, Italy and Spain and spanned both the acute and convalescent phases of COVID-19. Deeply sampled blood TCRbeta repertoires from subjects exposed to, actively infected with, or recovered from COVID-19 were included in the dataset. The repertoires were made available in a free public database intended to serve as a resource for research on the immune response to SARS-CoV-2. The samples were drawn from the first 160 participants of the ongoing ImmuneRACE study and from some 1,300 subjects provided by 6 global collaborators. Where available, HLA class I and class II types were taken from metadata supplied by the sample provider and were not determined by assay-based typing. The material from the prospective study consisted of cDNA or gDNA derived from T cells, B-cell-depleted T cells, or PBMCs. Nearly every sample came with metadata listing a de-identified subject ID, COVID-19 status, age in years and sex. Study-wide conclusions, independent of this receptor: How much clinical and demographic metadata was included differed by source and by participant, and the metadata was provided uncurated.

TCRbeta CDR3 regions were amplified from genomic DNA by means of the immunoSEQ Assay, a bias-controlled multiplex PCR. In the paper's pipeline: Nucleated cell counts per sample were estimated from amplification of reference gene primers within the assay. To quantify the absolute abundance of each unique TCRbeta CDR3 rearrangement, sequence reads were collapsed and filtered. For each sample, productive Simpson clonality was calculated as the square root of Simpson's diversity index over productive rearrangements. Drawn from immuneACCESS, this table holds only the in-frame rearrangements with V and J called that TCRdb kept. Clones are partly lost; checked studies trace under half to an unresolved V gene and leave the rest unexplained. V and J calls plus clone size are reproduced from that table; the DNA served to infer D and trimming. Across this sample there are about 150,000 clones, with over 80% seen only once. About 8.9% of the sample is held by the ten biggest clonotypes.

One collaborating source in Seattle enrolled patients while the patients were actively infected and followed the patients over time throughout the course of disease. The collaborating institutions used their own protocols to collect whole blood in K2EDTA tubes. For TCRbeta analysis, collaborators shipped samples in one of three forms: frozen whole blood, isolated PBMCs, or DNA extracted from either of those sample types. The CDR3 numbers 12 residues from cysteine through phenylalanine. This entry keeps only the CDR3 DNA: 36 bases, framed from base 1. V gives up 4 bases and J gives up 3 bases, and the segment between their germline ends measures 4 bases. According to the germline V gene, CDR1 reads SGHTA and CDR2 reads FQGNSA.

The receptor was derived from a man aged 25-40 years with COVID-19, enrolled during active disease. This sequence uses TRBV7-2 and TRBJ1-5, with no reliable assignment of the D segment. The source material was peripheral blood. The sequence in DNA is TGTGCCAGCAGCTCCAACAATCAGCCCCAGCATTTT. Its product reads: CASSSNNQPQHF.